Below, 10 T cell receptor beta chains from the same sample are listed, as sequenced in a study of T cells in women clearing cervical HPV infection. Sequenced by immunoSEQ multiplex PCR; TCRdb stores in-frame clones only, minus some. The ten top clones account for under 7.5%, within a sample of tens of thousands of clones. The specimen was blood buffy coat. Every receptor here comes from a woman between 18 and 70 years old with a cervical HPV16 infection that either progressed to CIN3+ or cleared (not recorded which).

For this clone: The CDR3 goes on 3 residues after the read ends, and that part is filled in from the germline J gene. The chain recombines TRBV28 with TRBJ2-4, with 7 bases fitting TRBD1. The CDR3 is 13 amino acids. Germline-derived CDR1 and CDR2 are MDHEN and SYDVKM. The CDR3 region is CASSSIQGTNQYF. CDR3 DNA, as far as it was read: TGTGCCAGCAGTTCTATACAGGGGACGAAT.

The CDR3 bases that were read are TGTGCCAGCAGTGAAACAGAGACCTCCAATCAGCCC. It specifies CASSETETSNQP. The whole CDR3 protein reads CASSETETSNQPQHF. The rearrangement uses TRBV2 and TRBJ1-5; D unresolved. Read sequence stops 3 residues before the CDR3 end, and the germline J gene provides the missing end. Germline-derived CDR1 and CDR2 are SNHLY and FYNNEI. Trimming took 2 bases from V and 3 from J, leaving 11 bases between them. This CDR3 has 15 residues.

About this clone itself: The read gets to within 3 residues of the CDR3 end, and the germline J gene fills in the rest. This chain connects TRBV5-3 to TRBJ2-7; 9 positions agree with TRBD1. TRBV5-3 qualifies as an ORF whose function is uncertain. The CDR3 has 16 residues. Trimming took 0 bases from V and 6 from J; bases not matched to a gene: 10. The CDR3: CARSLEGTGPGCEQYF. CDR3 DNA (partial): TGTGCCAGAAGCTTGGAAGGGACAGGGCCGGGGTGCGAG.

For this clone: The read ends 3 residues early relative to the CDR3; the germline J gene fills the gap. The chain recombines TRBV5-1 with TRBJ2-7; D call uncertain. CDR1 SGHRS and CDR2 YFSETQ come from the germline V gene. There are 12 residues in the CDR3. The germline V and J ends were trimmed by 4 bases and 4 bases, with 9 bases remaining between them. CDR3 loop: CASSRTTYEQYF. Incomplete CDR3 DNA: TGCGCCAGCAGCCGCACGACATACGAG.

Remarks on this clone: Read sequence stops 3 residues before the CDR3 end, and the germline J gene provides the missing end. V is TRBV11-3 and J is TRBJ1-5; no definite D call. This CDR3 has 15 residues. CDR1 is SGHNT, CDR2 YENEEA, per germline. V shed 5 bases and J shed 0 bases, with 11 bases lying between them. Incomplete CDR3 DNA: TGTGCCAGCAGCCCTAGTGACCATAGCAATCAGCCC. Its protein is CASSPSDHSNQP. The whole CDR3 region reads CASSPSDHSNQPQHF. The full variable domain, rest sourced from reference TRBV11-3 and TRBJ1-5, is EAGVVQSPRYKIIEKKQPVAFWCNPISGHNTLYWYLQNLGQGPELLIRYENEEAVDDSQLPKDRFSAERLKGVDSTLKIQPAELGDSAVYLCASSPSDHSNQPQHFGDGTRLSIL.

Turning to this clone: Sequencing ends 3 residues short of the CDR3 end; the germline J gene provides the rest. V usage is TRBV20-1 and J usage is TRBJ1-1; tentatively, D is TRBD1 (5 bases). Deletions cut 6 bases from V and 1 base from J, with 12 bases between. This CDR3 is built from 13 residues. CDR1 and CDR2 from the germline V gene are DFQATT and SNEGSKA (reference sequence). CDR3 amino acids: CSASRARNTEAFF. CDR3 bases read: TGCAGTGCGAGCAGGGCCAGGAACACTGAA.

For this clone: Mismatch with germline at one junction end may stem from a read error. The read ends 3 residues before the CDR3 terminus; that terminus is restored from the germline J gene. The V call is TRBV19, the J call TRBJ2-1; no firm D call. This CDR3 is 18 amino acids long. Germline-derived CDR1 and CDR2 are LNHDA and SQIVND (reference sequence). CDR3 bases read: TGTGCCAGTAGTATAGATTTTCGGGTTCCGGTCTCCAACAATGAG. This encodes CASSIDFRVPVSNNE. The whole CDR3 reads CASSIDFRVPVSNNEQFF. Filled out from reference TRBV19 and TRBJ2-1, the complete variable domain reads DGGITQSPKYLFRKEGQNVTLSCEQNLNHDAMYWYRQDPGQGLRLIYYSQIVNDFQKGDIAEGYSVSREKKESFPLTVTSAQKNPTAFYLCASSIDFRVPVSNNEQFFGPGTRLTVL.

The sequenced CDR3 bases are TGTGCCAGCAGCGTCGGGACAGTAGACAATGAG. Its protein is CASSVGTVDNE. The full CDR3 protein is CASSVGTVDNEQFF. This chain links TRBV9 with TRBJ2-1; 7 bases are shared with TRBD1. The CDR3 end lies 3 residues beyond the end of the read and is filled in from the germline J gene. With 2 bases clipped from V and 5 bases from J, the junction kept 4 bases outside the gene matches. The CDR3 has 14 amino acids. Germline CDR1 and CDR2: SGDLS and YYNGEE.

With respect to this clone: The observed sequence ends 3 residues before the CDR3 terminus, with the missing tail filled in from the germline J gene. The chain carries TRBV4-2 and TRBJ2-2; 10 nucleotides match TRBD1. Germline trimming cut 5 bases from V and 1 base from J; bases unmatched to any gene: 4. Germline-derived CDR1 and CDR2 are LGHNA and YNFKEQ. The CDR3 spans 16 residues. The CDR3 bases that were read are TGTGCCAGCAGCGCCCGGACAGGGGGGAACACCGGGGAG. This codes for CASSARTGGNTGE. The full CDR3 is CASSARTGGNTGELFF.

In the case of this clone: The CDR3 goes on 3 residues after the read ends, and that part is filled in from the germline J gene. The chain employs TRBV7-7 and TRBJ2-2; maybe TRBD2 (6 bases). Germline loops: CDR1 SSHAT, CDR2 FNYEAQ (reference sequence). The length of the CDR3 is 14 residues. V lost 2 bases and J lost 5, with 9 bases in between. The CDR3 sequence is CASSLTRGTGELFF. The part of the CDR3 DNA that was read is TGTGCCAGCAGCTTAACGCGGGGTACCGGGGAG.